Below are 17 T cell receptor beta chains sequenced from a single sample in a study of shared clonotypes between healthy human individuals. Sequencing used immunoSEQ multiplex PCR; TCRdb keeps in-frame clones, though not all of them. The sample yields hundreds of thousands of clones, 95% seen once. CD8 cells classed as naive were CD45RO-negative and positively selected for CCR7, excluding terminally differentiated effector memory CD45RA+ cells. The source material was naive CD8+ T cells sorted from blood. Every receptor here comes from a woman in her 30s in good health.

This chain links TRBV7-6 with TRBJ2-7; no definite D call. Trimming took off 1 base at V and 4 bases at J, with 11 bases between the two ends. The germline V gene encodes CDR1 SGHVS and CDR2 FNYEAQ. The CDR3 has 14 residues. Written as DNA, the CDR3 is TGTGCCAGCAGCTTAGAAGGGTATGGGTACGAGCAGTACTTC. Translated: CASSLEGYGYEQYF.

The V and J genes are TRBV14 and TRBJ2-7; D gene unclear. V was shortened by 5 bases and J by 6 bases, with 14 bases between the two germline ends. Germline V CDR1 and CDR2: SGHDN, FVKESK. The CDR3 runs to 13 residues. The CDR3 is CASSSQRITEQYF. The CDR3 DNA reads TGTGCCAGCAGCTCTCAACGAATTACCGAGCAGTACTTC.

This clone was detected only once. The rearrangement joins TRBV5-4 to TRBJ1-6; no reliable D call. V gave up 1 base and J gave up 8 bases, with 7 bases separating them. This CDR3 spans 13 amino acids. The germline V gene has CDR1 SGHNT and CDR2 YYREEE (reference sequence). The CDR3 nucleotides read TGTGCCAGCAGCTTGTTGGGCCATTCACCCCTCCACTTT. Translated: CASSLLGHSPLHF.

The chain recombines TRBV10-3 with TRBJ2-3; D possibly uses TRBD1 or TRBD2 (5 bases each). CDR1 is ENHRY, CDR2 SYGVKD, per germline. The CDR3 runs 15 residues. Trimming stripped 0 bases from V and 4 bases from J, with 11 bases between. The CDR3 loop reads CAISESGEGSDTQYF. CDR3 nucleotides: TGTGCCATCAGTGAGTCCGGTGAGGGGTCAGATACGCAGTATTTT.

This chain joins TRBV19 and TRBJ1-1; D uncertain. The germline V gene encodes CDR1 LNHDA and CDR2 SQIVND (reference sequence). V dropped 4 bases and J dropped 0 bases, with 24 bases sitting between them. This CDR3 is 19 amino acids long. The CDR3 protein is CASSTTREAGAYLNTEAFF. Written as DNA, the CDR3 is TGTGCCAGTAGTACGACCCGCGAGGCCGGCGCCTACCTGAACACTGAAGCTTTCTTT. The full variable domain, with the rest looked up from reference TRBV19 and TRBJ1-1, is DGGITQSPKYLFRKEGQNVTLSCEQNLNHDAMYWYRQDPGQGLRLIYYSQIVNDFQKGDIAEGYSVSREKKESFPLTVTSAQKNPTAFYLCASSTTREAGAYLNTEAFFGQGTRLTVV.

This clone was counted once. The CDR3 DNA reads as TGTGCCAGCAGCTTATTGGAGGGATCCCCCTACAATGAGCAGTTCTTC. It codes for CASSLLEGSPYNEQFF. V is TRBV7-8 and J is TRBJ2-1, with D maybe TRBD2 (6 bases). Looked up from germline, CDR1 is SGHVS and CDR2 is FQNEAQ. Trimming took off 2 bases at V and 2 bases at J, with 13 bases between the two ends. This CDR3 is 16 amino acids long.

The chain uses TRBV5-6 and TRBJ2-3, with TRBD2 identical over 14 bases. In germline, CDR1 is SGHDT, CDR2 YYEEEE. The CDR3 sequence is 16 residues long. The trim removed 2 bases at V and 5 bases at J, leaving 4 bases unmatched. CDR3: CASSFGTSGSRDTQYF. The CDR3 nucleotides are TGTGCCAGCAGCTTCGGGACTAGCGGGAGTAGAGATACGCAGTATTTT. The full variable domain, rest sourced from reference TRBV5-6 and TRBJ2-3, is DAGVTQSPTHLIKTRGQQVTLRCSPKSGHDTVSWYQQALGQGPQFIFQYYEEEERQRGNFPDRFSGHQFPNYSSELNVNALLLGDSALYLCASSFGTSGSRDTQYFGPGTRLTVL.

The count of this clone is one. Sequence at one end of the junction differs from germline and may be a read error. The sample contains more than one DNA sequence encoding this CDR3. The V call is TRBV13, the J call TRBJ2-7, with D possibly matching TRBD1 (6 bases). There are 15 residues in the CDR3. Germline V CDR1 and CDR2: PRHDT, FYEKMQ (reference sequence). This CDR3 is CASSLVGQGSHEQYF. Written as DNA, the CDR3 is TGTGCCAGTAGCTTAGTAGGTCAGGGGTCACACGAGCAGTACTTC.

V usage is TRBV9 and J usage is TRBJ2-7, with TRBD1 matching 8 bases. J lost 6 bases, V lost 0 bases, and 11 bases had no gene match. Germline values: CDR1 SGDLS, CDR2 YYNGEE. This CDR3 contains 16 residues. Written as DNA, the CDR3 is TGTGCCAGCAGCGTAGACCCAGGGGGCGGTAGTTCCGAGCAGTACTTC. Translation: CASSVDPGGGSSEQYF.

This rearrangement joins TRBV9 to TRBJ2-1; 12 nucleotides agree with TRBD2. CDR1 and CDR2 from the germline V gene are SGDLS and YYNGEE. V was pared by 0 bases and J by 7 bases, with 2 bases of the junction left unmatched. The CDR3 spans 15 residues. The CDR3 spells CASSVGTSGMNEQFF. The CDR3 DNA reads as TGTGCCAGCAGCGTAGGGACTAGCGGGATGAATGAGCAGTTCTTC.

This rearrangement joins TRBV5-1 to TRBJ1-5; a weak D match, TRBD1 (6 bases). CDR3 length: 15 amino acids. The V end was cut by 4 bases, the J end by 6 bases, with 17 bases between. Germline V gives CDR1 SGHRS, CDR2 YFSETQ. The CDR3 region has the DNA TGCGCCAGCAGCCCCGGCGGGGGGCTATTTCAGCCCCAGCATTTT. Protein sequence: CASSPGGGLFQPQHF. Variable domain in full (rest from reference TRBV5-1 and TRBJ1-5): KAGVTQTPRYLIKTRGQQVTLSCSPISGHRSVSWYQQTPGQGLQFLFEYFSETQRNKGNFPGRFSGRQFSNSRSEMNVSTLELGDSALYLCASSPGGGLFQPQHFGDGTRLSIL.

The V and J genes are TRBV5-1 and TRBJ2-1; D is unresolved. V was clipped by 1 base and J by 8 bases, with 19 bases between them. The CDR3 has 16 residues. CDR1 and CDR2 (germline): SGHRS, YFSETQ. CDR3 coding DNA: TGCGCCAGCAGCTTGTCTGGTCTTATAAGGTTGGATGAGCAGTTCTTC. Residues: CASSLSGLIRLDEQFF.

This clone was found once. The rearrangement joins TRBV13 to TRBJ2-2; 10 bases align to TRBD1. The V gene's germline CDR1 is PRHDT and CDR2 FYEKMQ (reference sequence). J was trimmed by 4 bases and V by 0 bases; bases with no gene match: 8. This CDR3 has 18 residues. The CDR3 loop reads CASSLGGSDRGRTGELFF. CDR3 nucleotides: TGTGCCAGCAGCTTAGGTGGTAGCGACAGGGGGCGCACCGGGGAGCTGTTTTTT.

The CDR3 spells CASSNRDFSYEQYF. CDR3 sequence (DNA): TGTGCCAGCAGCAACCGGGACTTCTCCTACGAGCAGTACTTC. The genes are TRBV13 and TRBJ2-7, with D possibly being TRBD2 (6 bases). The ends were cut back, 5 bases at V and 0 bases at J, with 11 bases in the middle. In germline, CDR1 is PRHDT, CDR2 FYEKMQ (reference sequence). CDR3 size: 14 residues.

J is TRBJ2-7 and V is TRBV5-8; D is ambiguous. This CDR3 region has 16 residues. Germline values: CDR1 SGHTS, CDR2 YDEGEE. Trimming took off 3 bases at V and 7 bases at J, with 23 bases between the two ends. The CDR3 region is CASSSNQTYLLEEQYF. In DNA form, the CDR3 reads TGTGCCAGCAGCTCGAATCAGACTTACCTTTTGGAGGAGCAGTACTTC.

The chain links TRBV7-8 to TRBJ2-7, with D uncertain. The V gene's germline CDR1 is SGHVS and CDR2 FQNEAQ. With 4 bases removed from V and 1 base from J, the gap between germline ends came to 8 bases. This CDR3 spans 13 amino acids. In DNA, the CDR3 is TGTGCCAGCAGCTCGGACGCTTCCTACGAGCAGTACTTC. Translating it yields CASSSDASYEQYF.

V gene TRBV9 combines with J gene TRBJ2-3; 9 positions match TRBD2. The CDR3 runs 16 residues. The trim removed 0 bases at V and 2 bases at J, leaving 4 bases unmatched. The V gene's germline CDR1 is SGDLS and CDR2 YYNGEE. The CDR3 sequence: CASSVGLAVTTDTQYF. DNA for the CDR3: TGTGCCAGCAGCGTAGGACTAGCGGTTACCACAGATACGCAGTATTTT.